The rows below give T cell receptor beta chains drawn from one sample of a study of somatic mutations in cytotoxic T cells in rheumatoid arthritis. Only in-frame clones appear in the TCRdb table, and some are missing; sequencing was by immunoSEQ multiplex PCR. Of 12,000 or so clones in the sample, 74% were seen once. Sample: CD8+ T cells sorted from blood. Receptors originate from a man aged 65-85 years in good health. Each CDR3 is given with its conserved first and last residue. D genes are given only for firm matches.

J gene	D gene	CDR3 length	V gene	CDR3 protein
TRBJ2-7	.	12	TRBV29-1	CSVESGSYEQYF
TRBJ1-3	.	13	TRBV6-1	CASLDSTGNTIYF
TRBJ2-7	TRBD2	15	TRBV6-1	CASSEASSGSYEQYF
TRBJ1-5	TRBD1	14	TRBV13	CASSPGTGGQPQHF
TRBJ2-1	.	13	TRBV30	CAWSVTQIGEQFF
TRBJ2-7	TRBD2	13	TRBV2	CASRAGEPYEQYF
TRBJ2-1	.	15	TRBV11-3	CASSLMEGAYNEQFF
TRBJ1-1	TRBD1	15	TRBV6-1	CASSPFRTGNTEAFF
TRBJ2-5	.	16	TRBV7-2	CASSSEVYWERETQYF
TRBJ1-2	.	16	TRBV4-3	CASRQGLRGSGYGYTF
TRBJ1-1	.	15	TRBV30	CACPSTRAGNTEAFF
TRBJ2-1	.	15	TRBV13	CASSYLSGGYNEQFF
TRBJ2-7	.	13	TRBV28	CASSFDGVYEQYF
TRBJ1-1	.	15	TRBV10-3	CAISESISGGTEAFF
TRBJ1-1	.	16	TRBV5-6	CASSPLRGAGNTEAFF
TRBJ2-3	.	15	TRBV18	CASSPPQGRTDTQYF
TRBJ2-1	TRBD2	15	TRBV25-1	CASSEIAGVYNEQFF
TRBJ2-5	TRBD2	15	TRBV19	CASTQAGGPQETQYF
TRBJ1-1	TRBD1	16	TRBV11-2	CASSFQNTGQGTEAFF
TRBJ2-3	.	15	TRBV9	CASTGRNSRTDTQYF
TRBJ2-3	.	16	TRBV15	CATSRDEGGDGDTQYF
TRBJ2-1	.	16	TRBV19	CASSIDVLQGYNEQFF
TRBJ2-5	.	15	TRBV30	CAWSPSDAVQETQYF
TRBJ2-7	.	15	TRBV9	CASSPREINSYEQYF
TRBJ2-2	TRBD2	18	TRBV7-9	CASSLYNSGGVGTGELFF
TRBJ2-7	.	15	TRBV27	CASSLSLGSHHEQYF
TRBJ1-2	.	11	TRBV29-1	CSVVAGYGYTF
TRBJ2-6	.	14	TRBV30	CAWVTPAGANVLTF